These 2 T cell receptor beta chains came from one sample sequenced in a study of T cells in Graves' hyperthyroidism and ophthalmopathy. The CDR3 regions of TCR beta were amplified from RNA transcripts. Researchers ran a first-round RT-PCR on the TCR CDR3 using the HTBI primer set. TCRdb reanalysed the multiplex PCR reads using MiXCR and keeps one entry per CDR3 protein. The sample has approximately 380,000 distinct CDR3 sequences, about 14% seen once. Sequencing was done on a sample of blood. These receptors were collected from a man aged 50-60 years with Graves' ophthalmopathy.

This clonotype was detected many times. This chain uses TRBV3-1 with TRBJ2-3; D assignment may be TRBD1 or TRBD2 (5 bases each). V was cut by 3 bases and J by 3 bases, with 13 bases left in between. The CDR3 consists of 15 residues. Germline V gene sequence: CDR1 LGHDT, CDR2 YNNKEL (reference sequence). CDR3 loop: CASSHVGERTDTQYF. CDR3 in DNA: TGTGCCAGCAGCCACGTAGGGGAGAGGACAGATACGCAGTATTTT.

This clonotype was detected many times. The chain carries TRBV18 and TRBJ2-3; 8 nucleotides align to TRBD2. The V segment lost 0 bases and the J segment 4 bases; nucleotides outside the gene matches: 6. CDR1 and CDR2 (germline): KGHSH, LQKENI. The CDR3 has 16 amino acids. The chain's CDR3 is CASSPPAGARSDTQYF. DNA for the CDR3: TGTGCCAGCTCACCACCAGCGGGAGCGCGGTCAGATACGCAGTATTTT.